Shown below are 26 T cell receptor beta chains from a single sample sequenced in a study of technical replicates of blood from a few donors. Only in-frame clones appear in the TCRdb table, and some are missing; sequencing was by immunoSEQ multiplex PCR. The data contain some 90,000 clones, approximately 95% of them seen just once; the ten biggest clones take up about 0.36%. Sequences were obtained from T cells isolated from PBMCs. The source of these receptors is a human donor in good health.

This sequence joins TRBV27 and TRBJ2-7, with a possible D match to TRBD2 (6 bases). There are 14 residues in the CDR3. Germline V CDR1 and CDR2: MNHEY, SMNVEV (reference sequence). V gave up 4 bases and J gave up 4 bases, with 14 bases separating them. In DNA, the CDR3 is TGTGCCAGCAGTTCCTTTTGGGGGGATTACGAGCAGTACTTC. The encoded protein is CASSSFWGDYEQYF.

This rearrangement joins TRBV11-3 to TRBJ2-7, with TRBD1 identical over 7 bases. V lost 4 bases, J lost 2 bases, and 5 bases stayed unmatched. The germline V gene has CDR1 SGHNT and CDR2 YENEEA. This CDR3 has 14 residues. The CDR3 is CASSYRDSTYEQYF. The CDR3 nucleotides are TGTGCCAGCAGCTACCGGGACAGTACCTACGAGCAGTACTTC.

The chain combines TRBV4-3 with TRBJ2-3, with unresolved D. Germline V gives CDR1 LGHNA, CDR2 YSLEER. V was cut by 2 bases and J by 2 bases, with 8 bases left in between. The CDR3 has 14 amino acids. CDR3 bases: TGCGCCAGCAGCCAATCCAGAAACACAGATACGCAGTATTTT. Translation: CASSQSRNTDTQYF.

The chain uses TRBV9 and TRBJ2-3; weak D call: TRBD1 (6 bases). Germline V gene data show CDR1 as SGDLS and CDR2 as YYNGEE. Trimming took 4 bases from V and 0 from J, leaving 12 bases between them. The length of the CDR3 is 15 residues. In DNA, the CDR3 is TGTGCCAGCAGCCGTGGACAGTCGAGCACAGATACGCAGTATTTT. Its protein product is CASSRGQSSTDTQYF.

This clone showed up just once. This chain joins TRBV21-1 and TRBJ1-2; TRBD1 reflects the table's D call only, with no check against the DNA. TRBV21-1 is a documented pseudogene. The CDR3 is 14 residues long. As DNA, the CDR3 is TGTGCCAGCAGCAAAGGCCAGATCAACTATGGCTACACCTTC. Its translation is CASSKGQINYGYTF.

The rearrangement joins TRBV6-5 to TRBJ2-3; TRBD2 might be the D (5 bases). Germline assignment: CDR1 MNHEY and CDR2 SVGAGI. The germline V and J ends were trimmed by 6 bases and 6 bases, with 10 bases remaining between them. CDR3 length: 12 amino acids. The CDR3: CASRTGWDTQYF. The CDR3 region has the DNA TGTGCCAGCAGAACGGGATGGGATACGCAGTATTTT.

This clone has a single count. V and J are TRBV18 and TRBJ2-5; 12 bases fit TRBD2. J lost 5 bases, V lost 0 bases, and 4 bases had no gene match. CDR3 length: 16 residues. The germline V gene encodes CDR1 KGHSH and CDR2 LQKENI. CDR3: CASSPPGTSGLETQYF. CDR3 in DNA: TGTGCCAGCTCACCACCTGGGACTAGCGGGCTGGAGACCCAGTACTTC.

The chain recombines TRBV11-1 with TRBJ2-7; 10 bases fit TRBD1. The germline V gene encodes CDR1 SGHAT and CDR2 FQDESV (reference sequence). The trim removed 2 bases at V and 3 bases at J, leaving 1 base unmatched. The CDR3 has 14 amino acids. For the CDR3, the DNA is TGTGCCAGCAGCTTATGGGACAGGGGCTACGAGCAGTACTTC. As protein: CASSLWDRGYEQYF.

J is TRBJ1-3 and V is TRBV5-6; D may be TRBD1 (6 bases). The germline V gene has CDR1 SGHDT and CDR2 YYEEEE. Trimming took 0 bases from V and 6 from J, leaving 10 bases between them. CDR3 size: 14 residues. The CDR3 DNA is TGTGCCAGCAGCTTGGCAGGGGCCGAAAACACCATATATTTT. Translation: CASSLAGAENTIYF.

The chain employs TRBV15 and TRBJ1-1, with 8 bases identical to TRBD1. With V trimmed by 0 bases and J by 4 bases, 10 bases remained unmatched. The length of the CDR3 is 17 residues. The germline CDR1 and CDR2 sequences are LNHNV and YYDKDF (reference sequence). The CDR3 coding sequence is TGTGCCACCAGCAGAGATCTTACAGGGGGTGGTGGCACTGAAGCTTTCTTT. Translated, it gives CATSRDLTGGGGTEAFF.

The rearrangement links TRBV19 to TRBJ2-6; 7 nucleotides match TRBD1. The V gene end was trimmed by 6 bases and the J gene end by 2 bases; junction bases not matched to a gene: 4. CDR1 and CDR2 from the germline V gene are LNHDA and SQIVND (reference sequence). The CDR3 contains 15 residues. The CDR3 region is CASRSQGAGANVLTF. In DNA form, the CDR3 reads TGTGCCAGTAGGAGCCAGGGGGCTGGGGCCAACGTCCTGACTTTC.

On this clone: The same CDR3 can be traced to other DNA sequences in this sample. The chain links TRBV5-6 to TRBJ1-2, with 8 bases aligning to TRBD1. CDR3 length: 15 amino acids. Germline-derived CDR1 and CDR2 are SGHDT and YYEEEE. The V and J ends lost 5 bases and 3 bases, in that order; junction bases with no gene match: 9. The CDR3 DNA follows: TGTGCCAGCAGTTTGCGACAGGGGAGGTACTATGGCTACACCTTC. Protein: CASSLRQGRYYGYTF.

The chain is built from TRBV9 and TRBJ2-7, with 10 bases identical to TRBD2. The CDR3 sequence is 15 residues long. V was pared by 4 bases and J by 7 bases, with 11 bases of the junction left unmatched. CDR1 and CDR2 (germline): SGDLS, YYNGEE. The CDR3 here is CASSPRQGLALEQYF. In DNA, the CDR3 is TGTGCCAGCAGCCCCAGACAGGGACTAGCGCTTGAGCAGTACTTC.

This clone showed up just once. The chain links TRBV6-6 to TRBJ1-3; perhaps TRBD1 as D (6 bases). CDR1 is MNHNY and CDR2 is SVGAGI in the germline V gene (reference sequence). Trimming removed 5 bases from V and 3 bases from J, with 11 bases in between. The CDR3 runs 14 residues. The CDR3 DNA sequence: TGTGCCAGCAGTCTTACAGGGATTGGAAACACCATATATTTT. As protein: CASSLTGIGNTIYF.

The gene calls are TRBV7-2 and TRBJ2-7; possibly TRBD1 for D (5 bases). The CDR3 covers 14 residues. V lost 5 bases, J lost 3 bases, and 14 bases lay in between. In germline, CDR1 is SGHTA, CDR2 FQGNSA. The CDR3 reads CASSNTGNVYEQYF. The CDR3 nucleotides are TGTGCCAGCAGCAACACAGGTAACGTCTACGAGCAGTACTTC. The full variable domain, rest sourced from reference TRBV7-2 and TRBJ2-7, is GAGVSQSPSNKVTEKGKDVELRCDPISGHTALYWYRQSLGQGLEFLIYFQGNSAPDKSGLPSDRFSAERTGGSVSTLTIQRTQQEDSAVYLCASSNTGNVYEQYFGPGTRLTVT.

The chain links TRBV11-3 to TRBJ2-1; perhaps TRBD2 as D (6 bases). With 3 bases removed from V and 3 bases from J, the gap between germline ends came to 12 bases. The germline V gene encodes CDR1 SGHNT and CDR2 YENEEA. This CDR3 comprises 15 residues. This chain's CDR3 is CASSLMGGDYNEQFF. As DNA, the CDR3 is TGTGCCAGCAGCTTGATGGGCGGGGACTACAATGAGCAGTTCTTC.

The CDR3 region is CASSVLGTSGSSEQFF. In DNA, the CDR3 is TGTGCCAGCAGCGTACTAGGGACTAGCGGGAGTAGTGAGCAGTTCTTC. The chain employs TRBV9 and TRBJ2-1; 14 bases fit TRBD2. Germline V gene sequence: CDR1 SGDLS, CDR2 YYNGEE. The CDR3 sequence is 16 residues long. The trim removed 1 base at V and 9 bases at J, leaving 6 bases unmatched.

As for this clone: Compared with germline, one end of the junction differs, possibly owing to a read error. The chain recombines TRBV6-5 with TRBJ1-1, with TRBD1 identical over 9 bases. The CDR3 is 14 amino acids. Germline V gives CDR1 MNHEY, CDR2 SVGAGI. Here the CDR3 DNA reads TGTGCCAGCAGCTACTACAGGGGGCACACTGAAGCTTTCTTT. Translation gives CASSYYRGHTEAFF.

The V gene is TRBV11-3, the J gene TRBJ2-1; 8 bases match TRBD2. V lost 2 bases and J lost 7; bases outside the gene matches: 10. From germline, CDR1 is SGHNT and CDR2 YENEEA. This CDR3 is 16 amino acids long. CDR3 sequence: CASSLSGLAVWNEQFF. The CDR3 DNA reads as TGTGCCAGCAGCTTATCAGGACTAGCCGTTTGGAATGAGCAGTTCTTC.

J is TRBJ2-3 and V is TRBV7-7; possibly TRBD1 for D (5 bases). The CDR3 is 14 residues long. Germline V CDR1 and CDR2: SSHAT, FNYEAQ (reference sequence). V lost 5 bases and J lost 0, with 9 bases in between. This CDR3 is CASSTGSSTDTQYF. The CDR3 DNA sequence: TGTGCCAGCAGCACAGGATCTAGCACAGATACGCAGTATTTT.

The rearrangement uses TRBV28 and TRBJ2-7; 7 bases match TRBD1. The germline CDR1 and CDR2 sequences are MDHEN and SYDVKM. Germline trimming cut 2 bases from V and 1 base from J; bases unmatched to any gene: 5. The length of the CDR3 is 15 residues. The CDR3 DNA follows: TGTGCCAGCAGTTTAGCCTGGGACAGATCCTACGAGCAGTACTTC. It yields the protein CASSLAWDRSYEQYF.

J is TRBJ1-1 and V is TRBV5-1; 11 bases map to TRBD1. V trimming: 1 base; J trimming: 4 bases; junction bases outside the gene matches: 12. Germline V gives CDR1 SGHRS, CDR2 YFSETQ. The CDR3 is made up of 18 amino acids. The CDR3 sequence is CASSLNPGQGALSTEAFF. CDR3 bases: TGCGCCAGCAGCTTGAACCCTGGACAGGGGGCGCTTAGCACTGAAGCTTTCTTT.

The V gene is TRBV7-3, the J gene TRBJ2-6; TRBD2 might be the D (6 bases). The V and J ends lost 6 bases and 0 bases respectively, with 9 bases between them. Germline-derived CDR1 and CDR2 are SGHTA and FQGTGA. The CDR3 has 15 amino acids. CDR3 region: CASSWDSSGANVLTF. As DNA, the CDR3 is TGTGCCAGCAGTTGGGACTCCTCTGGGGCCAACGTCCTGACTTTC.

The gene calls are TRBV5-5 and TRBJ1-2; 9 nucleotides align to TRBD1. The CDR3 consists of 15 residues. V lost 4 bases and J lost 7; bases outside the gene matches: 11. Germline V gene sequence: CDR1 SGHKS, CDR2 YYEKEE (reference sequence). CDR3: CASSERGQGTIGYTF. CDR3 sequence (DNA): TGTGCCAGCAGCGAAAGAGGACAGGGGACTATTGGCTACACCTTC.

The rearrangement links TRBV14 to TRBJ2-3; TRBD2 matches at 9 bases. This CDR3 is built from 15 residues. The J segment lost 6 bases and the V segment lost 3 bases, leaving 7 bases of the junction unmatched. Germline CDR1 reads SGHDN; CDR2 reads FVKESK. Here the CDR3 DNA reads TGTGCCAGCAGCCAGGGACTAGCCCTTACGGATACGCAGTATTTT. Translating it yields CASSQGLALTDTQYF. Looking up the rest from reference TRBV14 and TRBJ2-3 gives the full variable domain: EAGVTQFPSHSVIEKGQTVTLRCDPISGHDNLYWYRRVMGKEIKFLLHFVKESKQDESGMPNNRFLAERTGGTYSTLKVQPAELEDSGVYFCASSQGLALTDTQYFGPGTRLTVL.

The rearrangement uses TRBV19 and TRBJ1-5, with D tentatively TRBD1 (6 bases). Germline lookup yields CDR1 LNHDA and CDR2 SQIVND (reference sequence). The germline V and J ends were trimmed by 4 bases and 3 bases, with 16 bases remaining between them. The CDR3 has 16 amino acids. The CDR3 bases are TGTGCCAGTAGTAGAACCGGGACAACCAACAATCAGCCCCAGCATTTT. This gives the protein CASSRTGTTNNQPQHF.